This TCR beta chain was retrieved from a study of blood T cell repertoires in COVID-19. At the level of the study: Some COVID-19 samples were acute and others convalescent; all came from the United States, Italy and Spain. Sources were T cells, B-cell-depleted T cells, or PBMCs; the material itself was cDNA or gDNA.

The CDR3 runs to 14 residues. Germline loops: CDR1 SGHDT, CDR2 YYEEEE. V dropped 4 bases and J dropped 7 bases, with 15 bases sitting between them. Original methodology: Reference gene primer amplification gave estimated nucleated cell counts. This table comes from immunoSEQ multiplex PCR, and its TCRdb copy is limited to in-frame clones, with some not included. V and J calls plus clone size are reproduced from that table; the DNA served to infer D and trimming. The repertoire holds fewer than 300,000 clones, with approximately 86% as singletons. The TCR sequence derives from a woman aged 18-29 years with acute or convalescent COVID-19. The chain carries TRBV5-6 and TRBJ1-5; D is ambiguous. Sequenced material: peripheral blood. CDR3 nucleotide sequence: TGTGCCAGCAGCGTTGGATCGGGAGGACAGCCCCAGCATTTT. As protein: CASSVGSGGQPQHF.